This TCR beta chain came from a study of Ad26.COV2.S vaccination and SARS-CoV-2 variants. Indicated treatment: around 19 received Ad26.COV2.S at low or high dose, single or two shots; about five received placebo; per-sample allocation not given. Sampling took place 63 days after the first vaccine or placebo injection. Its platform was an Ad26 vector, and its expressed antigen was Wuhan-strain SARS-CoV-2 spike. Only in-frame clones appear in the TCRdb table, and some are missing; sequencing was by immunoSEQ multiplex PCR. The sample lists about 350,000 clones; approximately 84% were seen once. Germline CDR1 is LNHDA and CDR2 is SQIVND (reference sequence). The CDR3 is 19 amino acids. Trimming cost V 4 bases and J 4 bases; bases outside gene matches: 15. Concerning this clone itself: The antigen is not known.

Study results and limitations: Vaccine and placebo recipients had comparable breadth of non-spike TCRs.

This chain links TRBV19 with TRBJ1-3; 11 positions agree with TRBD1. The receptor's source is a person aged 18 to 65 who received the Ad26.COV2.S COVID-19 vaccine or a placebo. Source: peripheral blood, taken in a trial of Ad26.COV2.S vaccine versus placebo. The CDR3 is CASSNPGQGVPFAGNTIYF. CDR3 nucleotide sequence: TGTGCCAGTAGTAATCCGGGACAGGGGGTCCCCTTCGCCGGAAACACCATATATTTT.